The clone carrying this T cell receptor beta chain was detected only a few times. Antigen specificity is unknown. The sample comes from a study of early T cells in non-severe SARS-CoV-2 infection. Whole-study results and caveats: Reliance on VDJdb matching favored anti-spike CD8 responses; private and CD4 specificities were missed.

J lost 3 bases, V lost 6 bases, and 8 bases had no gene match. Per the germline V gene, CDR1 is LNHDA and CDR2 is SQIVND (reference sequence). The CDR3 sequence is 14 residues long. Individual cDNA molecules carried attached unique molecular identifiers. TCRdb recomputed calls from the 5' RACE reads with MiXCR, one row per CDR3 protein. The sample shows about 64,000 distinct CDR3 sequences, over 4.5% of them seen only once. Sequencing was performed on whole blood. The genes are TRBV19 and TRBJ2-7; 7 nucleotides line up with TRBD1. The TCR originated in an adult who was a healthcare worker with PCR-confirmed SARS-CoV-2 infection or an uninfected control (not recorded which). The CDR3 protein is CASSLRDSLYEQYF. The CDR3 bases are TGTGCCAGTAGCCTCCGGGACAGCCTCTACGAGCAGTACTTC.